This is a list of T cell receptor beta chains from one sample in a study of identical twins. TCRdb reprocessed the 5' RACE reads with MiXCR, giving one entry per CDR3 protein. The sample lists 350,000 or so distinct CDR3 sequences; more than 9% were seen once. The data also belong to a second study, concerning yellow fever vaccine responses in identical twins.

Sample: CD8+ T cells sorted from blood. The source is a woman aged 18 to 35 in good health. CDR3s include the opening cysteine and the closing phenylalanine or tryptophan. The D gene is left open where the match is weak. Expanded clones get a size class; other rows say once, few or many, or leave the size out.

j_call d_call clone_size v_call cdr3_aa cdr3_nt
TRBJ2-7 - - TRBV28 CASSSGAWDEQYF TGTGCCAGCAGTTCTGGGGCTTGGGACGAGCAGTACTTC
TRBJ2-1 TRBD2 few TRBV7-6 CASSPHSNGRDYNEQFF TGTGCCAGCAGCCCCCACTCTAACGGGAGGGACTACAATGAGCAGTTCTTC
TRBJ1-5 - - TRBV13 CASRRKSPRGQSRPEPQHF TGTGCCAGCAGACGTAAAAGTCCCAGGGGACAATCGAGGCCCGAGCCCCAGCATTTT
TRBJ2-1 TRBD2 few TRBV6-1 CASRPSMDSGSIHEQFF TGTGCCAGCAGACCGTCTATGGATAGCGGGAGTATCCATGAGCAGTTCTTC
TRBJ2-7 TRBD2 - TRBV6-2/TRBV6-3 CASSYSAGEAGEQYF TGTGCCAGCAGTTACTCTGCGGGAGAGGCTGGGGAGCAGTACTTC
TRBJ2-1 - many TRBV4-1 CASSQGVSPWRDEQFF TGCGCCAGCAGCCAAGGAGTATCACCCTGGAGGGATGAGCAGTTCTTC
TRBJ2-7 TRBD1 - TRBV27 CASSLFARQGLPYEQYF TGTGCCAGCAGTTTATTCGCCCGACAGGGGCTCCCCTACGAGCAGTACTTC
TRBJ2-3 TRBD2 many TRBV4-2 CASSKPGLEGVHTQYF TGTGCCAGCAGCAAACCGGGACTAGAAGGGGTTCATACGCAGTATTTT
TRBJ1-6 TRBD1 many TRBV4-1 CASSQKTGTGYSPLHF TGCGCCAGCAGCCAAAAAACCGGGACAGGTTATTCACCCCTCCACTTT
TRBJ1-5 - - TRBV28 CASKPQRRGSNQPQHF TGTGCCAGCAAACCTCAGAGGAGGGGGAGCAATCAGCCCCAGCATTTT
TRBJ2-2 - - TRBV4-1 CASSHRGLAGELFF TGCGCCAGCAGCCACAGGGGCCTCGCCGGGGAGCTGTTTTTT
TRBJ2-5 TRBD1 few TRBV20-1 CSAGWTGDFQETQYF TGCAGTGCTGGCTGGACAGGGGACTTCCAAGAGACCCAGTACTTC
TRBJ2-3 TRBD2 many TRBV4-1 CASSQETSAGGPVDTQYF TGCGCCAGCAGCCAAGAAACGTCGGCGGGAGGGCCGGTAGATACGCAGTATTTT
TRBJ2-7 TRBD1 few TRBV6-5 CASSYRDRDRHFEYEQYF TGTGCCAGCAGTTACCGGGACAGGGACCGGCATTTCGAATACGAGCAGTACTTC
TRBJ2-1 - few TRBV24-1 CATSDLMSPAGNEQFF TGTGCCACCAGTGATTTAATGAGCCCCGCGGGGAATGAGCAGTTCTTC
TRBJ1-1 - many TRBV4-1 CASSQEERREAFF TGCGCCAGCAGCCAAGAGGAACGGCGTGAAGCTTTCTTT
TRBJ1-3 - few TRBV9 CASSPSGVEAGDTIYF TGTGCCAGCAGCCCCTCCGGCGTGGAGGCCGGGGACACCATATATTTT
TRBJ2-5 TRBD2 many TRBV11-2 CASSLGFAAGGALQETQYF TGTGCCAGCAGCTTAGGGTTTGCAGCGGGAGGGGCTCTCCAAGAGACCCAGTACTTC
TRBJ2-6 - - TRBV27 CASSSKVITRGANVLTF TGTGCCAGCAGTTCTAAGGTGATAACGCGGGGGGCCAACGTCCTGACTTTC
TRBJ2-3 TRBD2 few TRBV20-1 CSARIQRGDSDTQYF TGCAGTGCTAGAATCCAGCGGGGGGATAGCGATACGCAGTATTTT
TRBJ1-4 TRBD1 - TRBV12-3/TRBV12-4 CASSTTGAGEKLFF TGTGCCAGCAGTACAACAGGGGCGGGTGAAAAACTGTTTTTT
TRBJ2-3 - few TRBV9 CASSSAVGTDTQYF TGTGCCAGCAGCTCCGCGGTCGGCACAGATACGCAGTATTTT
TRBJ2-1 - - TRBV2 CASRWLAHNEQFF TGTGCCAGCAGGTGGCTAGCGCACAATGAGCAGTTCTTC
TRBJ2-1 - - TRBV27 CASSPREGRRDNEQFF TGTGCCAGCAGTCCCCGCGAGGGGAGGAGGGACAATGAGCAGTTCTTC
TRBJ2-3 TRBD2 few TRBV4-2 CASTALAGTDTQYF TGTGCCAGCACCGCACTAGCGGGGACAGATACGCAGTATTTT
TRBJ2-7 - few TRBV10-1 CASSATGLTYEQYF TGCGCCAGCAGTGCTACAGGGTTAACCTACGAGCAGTACTTC
TRBJ2-2 - - TRBV2 CASSDSPSSGELFF TGTGCCAGCAGTGACAGCCCCTCTTCCGGGGAGCTGTTTTTT
TRBJ1-1 - - TRBV19 CASRYNEGTEAFF TGTGCCAGTAGATACAACGAGGGCACTGAAGCTTTCTTT
TRBJ1-1 - few TRBV9 CASSVEPGAGMNTEAFF TGTGCCAGCAGCGTAGAGCCTGGGGCAGGGATGAACACTGAAGCTTTCTTT
TRBJ1-4 - - TRBV5-1 CASSLAWSGQNEKLFF TGCGCCAGCAGCTTGGCCTGGTCAGGCCAGAATGAAAAACTGTTTTTT
TRBJ1-3 - few TRBV4-1 CASSQDGGFGNTIYF TGCGCCAGCAGCCAAGATGGCGGGTTTGGAAACACCATATATTTT
TRBJ2-2 - - TRBV15 CATSTPGLGYTGELFF TGTGCCACCAGCACCCCGGGCCTTGGGTACACCGGGGAGCTGTTTTTT
TRBJ2-2 - - TRBV6-2/TRBV6-3 CASSYSPSTTGELFF TGTGCCAGCAGTTACTCTCCTAGTACCACCGGGGAGCTGTTTTTT
TRBJ2-7 - - TRBV27 CASSHSRGEQYF TGTGCCAGCAGTCATTCCCGTGGCGAGCAGTACTTC
TRBJ2-1 TRBD2 many TRBV7-2 CASSFTSGGNNEQFF TGTGCCAGCAGCTTTACTAGCGGGGGTAACAATGAGCAGTTCTTC
TRBJ1-2 - few TRBV7-9 CASRRTDNYGCTF TGTGCCAGCAGAAGGACGGATAACTATGGCTGCACCTTC
TRBJ2-5 - many TRBV11-2 CASSLVLDRSQETQYF TGTGCCAGCAGCTTAGTATTAGACAGGAGCCAAGAGACCCAGTACTTC
TRBJ2-1 - - TRBV9 CASSVALAPKGDYNEQFF TGTGCCAGCAGCGTAGCTTTGGCACCGAAAGGTGATTACAATGAGCAGTTCTTC
TRBJ1-5 - few TRBV2 CASSGGGYNQPQHF TGTGCCAGCAGTGGAGGGGGTTACAATCAGCCCCAGCATTTT
TRBJ2-2 - few TRBV29-1 CSVVGATGELFF TGCAGCGTTGTAGGGGCCACCGGGGAGCTGTTTTTT